Listed below are T cell receptor beta chains from one sample, sequenced in a study of vaccination effects on CD4 cells after COVID-19. Produced via immunoSEQ multiplex PCR; TCRdb's table is partial and in-frame only. The sample has 35,000 to 45,000 clones, around 69% seen once; the top ten hold approximately 15%. These receptors lack a known antigen. The sample consisted of CD4+ T cells from PBMCs cultured with HCoV-NL63 spike peptides, taken before COVID-19 vaccination. The receptors were gathered from a human donor who had a prior SARS-CoV-2 infection. CDR3s include the opening cysteine and the closing phenylalanine or tryptophan. Each record gives: V gene, clone size, D gene, J gene, CDR3 protein, CDR3 DNA. The D gene is left open where the match is weak. Not every row has a clone size; where given, it reads once, few, many or a size class.

v_call: TRBV15
clone_size: NA
d_call: TRBD2
j_call: TRBJ2-7
cdr3_aa: CATSRDWGGSSYEQYF
cdr3_nt: TGTGCCACCAGCAGAGATTGGGGGGGTTCCAGCTACGAGCAGTACTTC

v_call: TRBV5-4
clone_size: NA
d_call: NA
j_call: TRBJ1-2
cdr3_aa: CASSSQDGLGYTF
cdr3_nt: TGTGCCAGCAGCTCCCAGGACGGTCTTGGGTACACCTTC

v_call: TRBV4-2
clone_size: NA
d_call: NA
j_call: TRBJ2-4
cdr3_aa: CASSQGWIGRAKNIQYF
cdr3_nt: TGTGCCAGCAGCCAAGGCTGGATCGGGCGAGCCAAAAACATTCAGTACTTC

v_call: TRBV24-1
clone_size: NA
d_call: TRBD2
j_call: TRBJ2-1
cdr3_aa: CATSDFSGRKDEQFF
cdr3_nt: TGTGCCACCAGTGATTTTAGCGGGAGGAAGGATGAGCAGTTCTTC

v_call: TRBV4-1
clone_size: NA
d_call: NA
j_call: TRBJ1-2
cdr3_aa: CASSLDATYGYTF
cdr3_nt: TGCGCCAGCAGCCTCGACGCCACCTATGGCTACACCTTC

v_call: TRBV5-1
clone_size: NA
d_call: NA
j_call: TRBJ2-5
cdr3_aa: CASSLASGENLAETQYF
cdr3_nt: TGCGCCAGCAGCTTGGCCTCCGGTGAAAACCTAGCGGAGACCCAGTACTTC

v_call: TRBV7-8
clone_size: NA
d_call: NA
j_call: TRBJ2-1
cdr3_aa: CASSTIGGRIWEQFF
cdr3_nt: TGTGCCAGCAGCACCATAGGGGGGCGGATTTGGGAGCAGTTCTTC

v_call: TRBV6-5
clone_size: few
d_call: TRBD1
j_call: TRBJ1-6
cdr3_aa: CASSRGQGESPLHF
cdr3_nt: TGTGCCAGCAGCAGGGGACAGGGGGAGTCACCCCTCCACTTT

v_call: TRBV6-5
clone_size: NA
d_call: TRBD1
j_call: TRBJ1-6
cdr3_aa: CASTLTGGGNSPLHF
cdr3_nt: TGTGCCAGCACCCTAACAGGGGGTGGTAATTCACCCCTCCACTTT

v_call: TRBV10-3
clone_size: NA
d_call: TRBD1
j_call: TRBJ2-5
cdr3_aa: CAISDTGTGYQETQYF
cdr3_nt: TGTGCCATCAGTGACACCGGGACAGGGTATCAAGAGACCCAGTACTTC

v_call: TRBV6-5
clone_size: NA
d_call: TRBD1
j_call: TRBJ2-3
cdr3_aa: CASRPGQGRTDTQYF
cdr3_nt: TGTGCCAGCAGACCCGGACAGGGGAGAACAGATACGCAGTATTTT

v_call: TRBV7-2
clone_size: few
d_call: NA
j_call: TRBJ2-7
cdr3_aa: CASSLRRRAEQYF
cdr3_nt: TGTGCCAGCAGCTTAAGACGGAGGGCTGAGCAGTACTTC

v_call: TRBV2
clone_size: NA
d_call: TRBD2
j_call: TRBJ2-2
cdr3_aa: CASAITAGEFGELFF
cdr3_nt: TGTGCCAGCGCTATTACCGCGGGAGAGTTCGGGGAGCTGTTTTTT

v_call: TRBV10-3
clone_size: NA
d_call: NA
j_call: TRBJ1-6
cdr3_aa: CATAGERYNSPLHF
cdr3_nt: TGTGCCACCGCGGGGGAACGCTATAATTCACCCCTCCACTTT

v_call: TRBV30
clone_size: NA
d_call: NA
j_call: TRBJ2-3
cdr3_aa: CAWSVRRGTQYF
cdr3_nt: TGTGCCTGGAGTGTACGACGGGGGACGCAGTATTTT

v_call: TRBV14
clone_size: NA
d_call: TRBD2
j_call: TRBJ2-1
cdr3_aa: CASSHPVGLAGGGVNEQFF
cdr3_nt: TGTGCCAGCAGCCATCCCGTCGGACTAGCGGGAGGGGGGGTCAATGAGCAGTTCTTC

v_call: TRBV10-3
clone_size: NA
d_call: NA
j_call: TRBJ2-7
cdr3_aa: CAISETTVSSYEQYF
cdr3_nt: TGTGCCATCAGTGAGACGACAGTGAGCTCCTACGAGCAGTACTTC

v_call: TRBV10-2
clone_size: NA
d_call: NA
j_call: TRBJ1-5
cdr3_aa: CASSPTNRAGQPQHF
cdr3_nt: TGCGCCAGCAGTCCAACGAACAGGGCAGGTCAGCCCCAGCATTTT

v_call: TRBV6-5
clone_size: NA
d_call: NA
j_call: TRBJ2-3
cdr3_aa: CASRWDGSTDTQYF
cdr3_nt: TGTGCCAGCAGATGGGACGGCAGCACAGATACGCAGTATTTT

v_call: TRBV6-6
clone_size: NA
d_call: TRBD1
j_call: TRBJ1-4
cdr3_aa: CASSYRQGDEKLFF
cdr3_nt: TGTGCCAGCAGTTACCGACAGGGGGATGAAAAACTGTTTTTT

v_call: TRBV6-2/TRBV6-3
clone_size: NA
d_call: TRBD2
j_call: TRBJ2-3
cdr3_aa: CASSYLSGGPLYF
cdr3_nt: TGTGCCAGCAGTTACTTGAGCGGGGGACCCCTTTATTTT

v_call: TRBV10-3
clone_size: once
d_call: TRBD1
j_call: TRBJ1-1
cdr3_aa: CAISGSQGAEDGATF
cdr3_nt: TGTGCCATCAGTGGGTCACAGGGGGCGGAAGATGGGGCTACCTTT

v_call: TRBV12-3/TRBV12-4
clone_size: NA
d_call: TRBD2
j_call: TRBJ2-1
cdr3_aa: CASSFGLAGEQFF
cdr3_nt: TGTGCCAGCAGTTTTGGCCTAGCGGGGGAGCAGTTCTTC

v_call: TRBV2
clone_size: NA
d_call: NA
j_call: TRBJ2-1
cdr3_aa: CASSDKRATYNEQFF
cdr3_nt: TGTGCCAGCAGTGATAAGCGGGCCACATACAATGAGCAGTTCTTC

v_call: TRBV4-3
clone_size: NA
d_call: NA
j_call: TRBJ1-2
cdr3_aa: CASSQDNTRPNYGYTF
cdr3_nt: TGCGCCAGCAGCCAAGACAACACGCGTCCTAACTATGGCTACACCTTC

v_call: TRBV5-1
clone_size: NA
d_call: NA
j_call: TRBJ1-5
cdr3_aa: CASSFTPGPLEAQHF
cdr3_nt: TGCGCCAGCAGCTTTACCCCAGGCCCACTCGAAGCCCAGCATTTT

v_call: TRBV18
clone_size: NA
d_call: NA
j_call: TRBJ2-3
cdr3_aa: CASSPPGTDTQYF
cdr3_nt: TGTGCCAGCTCACCCCCGGGCACAGATACGCAGTATTTT

v_call: TRBV5-1
clone_size: once
d_call: NA
j_call: TRBJ1-1
cdr3_aa: CASSLGHTNGFGEAFF
cdr3_nt: TGCGCCAGCAGCTTGGGACACACGAACGGGTTCGGTGAAGCTTTCTTT

v_call: TRBV30
clone_size: NA
d_call: NA
j_call: TRBJ2-7
cdr3_aa: CAWSQGVLPYEQYF
cdr3_nt: TGTGCCTGGAGCCAGGGTGTTCTTCCCTACGAGCAGTACTTC

v_call: TRBV19
clone_size: NA
d_call: NA
j_call: TRBJ2-6
cdr3_aa: CASSITGTQGANVLTF
cdr3_nt: TGTGCCAGTAGTATCACAGGGACGCAAGGGGCCAACGTCCTGACTTTC

v_call: TRBV5-4
clone_size: NA
d_call: NA
j_call: TRBJ2-6
cdr3_aa: CASSFFSPGANVLTF
cdr3_nt: TGTGCCAGCAGCTTCTTCAGTCCCGGGGCCAACGTCCTGACTTTC

v_call: TRBV28
clone_size: NA
d_call: NA
j_call: TRBJ1-2
cdr3_aa: CASSSGRGYGYTF
cdr3_nt: TGTGCCAGCAGTTCAGGGAGGGGCTATGGCTACACCTTC

v_call: TRBV6-5
clone_size: NA
d_call: TRBD1
j_call: TRBJ2-5
cdr3_aa: CASSYSPGGRETQYF
cdr3_nt: TGTGCCAGCAGTTACTCGCCAGGGGGCAGGGAGACCCAGTACTTC

v_call: TRBV7-8
clone_size: NA
d_call: NA
j_call: TRBJ1-2
cdr3_aa: CASSLIIVQTFANYGYTF
cdr3_nt: TGTGCCAGCAGCTTAATCATAGTGCAAACCTTTGCTAACTATGGCTACACCTTC

v_call: TRBV19
clone_size: NA
d_call: NA
j_call: TRBJ1-1
cdr3_aa: CASSTRDTSEAFF
cdr3_nt: TGTGCCAGTAGTACCCGGGACACCTCTGAAGCTTTCTTT

v_call: TRBV7-7
clone_size: NA
d_call: TRBD1
j_call: TRBJ2-7
cdr3_aa: CASSSGTGEGEQYF
cdr3_nt: TGTGCTAGCAGCTCAGGGACAGGGGAGGGCGAGCAGTACTTC

v_call: TRBV21-1
clone_size: once
d_call: NA
j_call: TRBJ2-1
cdr3_aa: CASRQGALWEREQFF
cdr3_nt: TGTGCCAGCAGACAGGGGGCCCTGTGGGAACGCGAGCAGTTCTTC

v_call: TRBV29-1
clone_size: NA
d_call: NA
j_call: TRBJ2-5
cdr3_aa: CSVDLAGGAQETQYF
cdr3_nt: TGCAGCGTTGACCTCGCTGGGGGGGCCCAAGAGACCCAGTACTTC

v_call: TRBV2
clone_size: NA
d_call: TRBD2
j_call: TRBJ2-3
cdr3_aa: CASRDGGAVDTQYF
cdr3_nt: TGTGCCAGCAGAGACGGGGGGGCCGTAGATACGCAGTATTTT

v_call: TRBV5-5
clone_size: NA
d_call: NA
j_call: TRBJ1-2
cdr3_aa: CASSLWLGSNYGYTF
cdr3_nt: TGTGCCAGCAGCTTGTGGTTGGGGTCGAACTATGGCTACACCTTC

v_call: TRBV18
clone_size: NA
d_call: TRBD2
j_call: TRBJ2-1
cdr3_aa: CASSPQSSGTLVVEQFF
cdr3_nt: TGTGCCAGCTCACCACAATCTAGCGGGACGCTAGTGGTTGAGCAGTTCTTC

v_call: TRBV4-1
clone_size: NA
d_call: NA
j_call: TRBJ2-2
cdr3_aa: CASRPPTRAGELFF
cdr3_nt: TGCGCCAGCAGACCCCCCACAAGGGCCGGGGAGCTGTTTTTT

v_call: TRBV6-1
clone_size: NA
d_call: NA
j_call: TRBJ2-3
cdr3_aa: CASSERGGRSPDTQYF
cdr3_nt: TGTGCCAGCAGTGAAAGGGGGGGGCGCAGCCCAGATACGCAGTATTTT

v_call: TRBV4-1
clone_size: NA
d_call: NA
j_call: TRBJ2-5
cdr3_aa: CASSQGTQYQETQYF
cdr3_nt: TGCGCCAGCAGCCAAGGGACACAGTACCAAGAGACCCAGTACTTC

v_call: TRBV9
clone_size: NA
d_call: TRBD2
j_call: TRBJ2-3
cdr3_aa: CASSVDTSADTDTQYF
cdr3_nt: TGTGCCAGCAGCGTAGATACTAGCGCAGACACAGATACGCAGTATTTT

v_call: TRBV25-1
clone_size: few
d_call: NA
j_call: TRBJ2-2
cdr3_aa: CASSGDGTGELFF
cdr3_nt: TGTGCCAGCAGTGGGGACGGCACCGGGGAGCTGTTTTTT

v_call: TRBV5-4
clone_size: once
d_call: NA
j_call: TRBJ2-5
cdr3_aa: CASSPYQETQYF
cdr3_nt: TGTGCCAGCAGCCCGTACCAAGAGACCCAGTACTTC

v_call: TRBV5-6
clone_size: NA
d_call: TRBD2
j_call: TRBJ2-5
cdr3_aa: CASSLRTSGRGETQYF
cdr3_nt: TGTGCCAGCAGCTTGAGGACTAGCGGGAGGGGGGAGACCCAGTACTTC

v_call: TRBV7-6
clone_size: NA
d_call: TRBD1
j_call: TRBJ2-2
cdr3_aa: CASSQPDRGQTGELFF
cdr3_nt: TGTGCCAGCAGCCAGCCGGACAGGGGGCAAACCGGGGAGCTGTTTTTT

v_call: TRBV5-5
clone_size: NA
d_call: TRBD1
j_call: TRBJ2-7
cdr3_aa: CASSLLGGNSYEQYF
cdr3_nt: TGTGCCAGCAGCTTGTTAGGGGGCAATTCCTACGAGCAGTACTTC

v_call: TRBV20-1
clone_size: NA
d_call: NA
j_call: TRBJ2-2
cdr3_aa: CSASSGINTGELFF
cdr3_nt: TGCAGTGCTAGTTCGGGGATTAACACCGGGGAGCTGTTTTTT

v_call: TRBV5-1
clone_size: NA
d_call: TRBD2
j_call: TRBJ2-1
cdr3_aa: CASSREAGKGIEQFF
cdr3_nt: TGCGCCAGCAGCCGGGAGGCCGGGAAAGGGATTGAGCAGTTCTTC

v_call: TRBV4-1
clone_size: NA
d_call: TRBD1
j_call: TRBJ1-3
cdr3_aa: CASSQSGGIYLTGNSGNTIYF
cdr3_nt: TGCGCCAGCAGCCAAAGCGGGGGAATCTATTTGACAGGGAATAGTGGAAACACCATATATTTT

v_call: TRBV19
clone_size: NA
d_call: TRBD1
j_call: TRBJ1-2
cdr3_aa: CASSIPGQINGYTF
cdr3_nt: TGTGCCAGTAGTATTCCGGGACAGATAAATGGCTACACCTTC

v_call: TRBV11-2
clone_size: NA
d_call: NA
j_call: TRBJ2-7
cdr3_aa: CASSLDPAGTYEQYF
cdr3_nt: TGTGCCAGCAGCTTAGACCCGGCAGGAACCTACGAGCAGTACTTC